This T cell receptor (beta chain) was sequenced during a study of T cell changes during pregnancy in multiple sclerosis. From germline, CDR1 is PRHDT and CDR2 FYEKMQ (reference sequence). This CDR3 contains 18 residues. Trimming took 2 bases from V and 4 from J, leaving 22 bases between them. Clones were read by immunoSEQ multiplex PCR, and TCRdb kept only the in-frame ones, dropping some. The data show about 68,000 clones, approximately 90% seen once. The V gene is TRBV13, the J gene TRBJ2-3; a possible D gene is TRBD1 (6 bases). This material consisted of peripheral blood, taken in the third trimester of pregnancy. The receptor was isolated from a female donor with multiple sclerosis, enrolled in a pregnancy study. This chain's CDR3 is CASSLLFQGTQGPDTQYF. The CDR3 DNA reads TGTGCCAGCAGCTTATTGTTTCAGGGGACCCAGGGTCCAGATACGCAGTATTTT.